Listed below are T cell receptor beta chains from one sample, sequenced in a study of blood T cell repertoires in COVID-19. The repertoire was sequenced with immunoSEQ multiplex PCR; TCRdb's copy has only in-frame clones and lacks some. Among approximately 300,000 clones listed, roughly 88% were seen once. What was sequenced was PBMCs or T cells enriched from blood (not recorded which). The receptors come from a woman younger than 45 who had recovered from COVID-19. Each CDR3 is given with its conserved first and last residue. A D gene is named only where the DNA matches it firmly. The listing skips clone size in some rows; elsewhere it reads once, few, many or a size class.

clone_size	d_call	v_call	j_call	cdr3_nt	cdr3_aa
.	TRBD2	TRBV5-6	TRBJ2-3	TGTGCCAGCAGCTTTGTCGCTAGCGGGTCCACAGATACGCAGTATTTT	CASSFVASGSTDTQYF
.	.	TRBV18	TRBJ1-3	TGTGCCAGCTCAAGAACTGACAGGAGTGACTCTGGAAACACCATATATTTT	CASSRTDRSDSGNTIYF
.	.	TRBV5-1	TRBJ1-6	TGCGCCAGCAGCTTGGTTCACGACAGGTCGGCACCCCTCCACTTT	CASSLVHDRSAPLHF
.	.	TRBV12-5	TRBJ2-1	TGTGCTAGTGGTTACCCCGGTTTGAGCTCCTACAATGAGCAGTTCTTC	CASGYPGLSSYNEQFF
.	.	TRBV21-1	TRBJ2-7	TGTGCCAGCAGCACCTCACAGGGGAACGCTTCCGAGCAGTACTTC	CASSTSQGNASEQYF
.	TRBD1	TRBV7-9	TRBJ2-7	TGTGCCAGCGGGTACAGGGGCATGTCCTACGAGCAGTACTTC	CASGYRGMSYEQYF
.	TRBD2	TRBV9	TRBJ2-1	TGTGCCAGCAGTGAAAAAGCGGGAGGGTACTACAATGAGCAGTTCTTC	CASSEKAGGYYNEQFF
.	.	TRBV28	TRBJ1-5	TGTGCCAGCCTAGGACAGCCTAGCAATCAGCCCCAGCATTTT	CASLGQPSNQPQHF
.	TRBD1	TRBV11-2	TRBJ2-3	TGTGCCAGCAGCCCAACAGGGGGTAGCACAGATACGCAGTATTTT	CASSPTGGSTDTQYF
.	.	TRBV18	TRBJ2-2	TGTGCCAGCTCACCGGGAGGCCCAAACACCGGGGAGCTGTTTTTT	CASSPGGPNTGELFF
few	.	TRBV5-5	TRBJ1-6	TGTGCCAGCAGCTTAGGACAGCGATATAATTCACCCCTCCACTTT	CASSLGQRYNSPLHF
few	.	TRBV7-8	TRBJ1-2	TGTGCCAGCAGCTTAAGGAACAGCTATGGCTACACCTTC	CASSLRNSYGYTF
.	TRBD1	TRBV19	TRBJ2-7	TGTGCCAGTAGCCGGGACAGGGGGACTCTCGGGCAGTACTTC	CASSRDRGTLGQYF
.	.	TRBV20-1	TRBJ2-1	TGCAGTGCTAGCGTGCGGGAGCAGTTCTTC	CSASVREQFF
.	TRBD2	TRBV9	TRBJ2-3	TGTGCCAGCAGCGCCGGACTAGCGGGGGGCACAGATACGCAGTATTTT	CASSAGLAGGTDTQYF
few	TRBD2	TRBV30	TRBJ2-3	TGTGCCTGGAGTCGGGATCTAGCGGGAGGCCGAGAATGG	CAWSRDLAGGREW
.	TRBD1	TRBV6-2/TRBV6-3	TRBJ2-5	TGTGCCAGCAGTTCCGGGACAGGGGCGCGCTGGGAGACCCAGTACTTC	CASSSGTGARWETQYF
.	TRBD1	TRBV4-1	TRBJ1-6	TGCGCCAGCAGCGGACAGGGGGCACAATGGAATTCACCCCTCCACTTT	CASSGQGAQWNSPLHF
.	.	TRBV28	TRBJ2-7	TGTGCCCGACTTTGTGAGCAGTACTTC	CARLCEQYF
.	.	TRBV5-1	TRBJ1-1	TGCGCCAGCAGCTTCGACAGCCTTGGCACTGAAGCTTTCTTT	CASSFDSLGTEAFF
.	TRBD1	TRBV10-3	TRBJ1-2	TGTGCCATCAGGTCGGGACAGAGGGGTGGCTACACCTTC	CAIRSGQRGGYTF
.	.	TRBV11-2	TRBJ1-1	TGTGCCAGCAGCTTCACCTGGGTGGGGGGTCACACTGAAGCTTTCTTT	CASSFTWVGGHTEAFF
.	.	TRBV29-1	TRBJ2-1	TGCAGCGTTGCTTCGGTGTCCAATGAGCAGTTCTTC	CSVASVSNEQFF
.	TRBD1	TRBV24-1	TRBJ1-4	TGTGCCACCAGTGATCCCGGACAGGGGGACGAAAAACTGTTTTTT	CATSDPGQGDEKLFF
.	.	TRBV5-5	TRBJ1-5	TGTGCCAGCAGCTTGGGAGGGTGGCAGCCCCAGCATTTT	CASSLGGWQPQHF